The 30 T cell receptor beta chains in this list originate from one sample, sequenced in a study of high-grade serous ovarian cancer treatment subgroups. Tumor tissue was taken before any definitive surgery or chemotherapy was given. This table comes from immunoSEQ multiplex PCR, and its TCRdb copy is limited to in-frame clones, with some not included. The repertoire includes approximately 2,500 clones, around 72% of them detected once, and 10% to 15% sits in the top ten. Sequenced input: tumor tissue. The receptors derive from a human donor with high-grade serous ovarian cancer.

This clone occurred a few times. Different DNA sequences within this sample yield the same CDR3. The rearrangement links TRBV27 to TRBJ2-3; D call uncertain. Germline CDR1 MNHEY, CDR2 SMNVEV (reference sequence). Trimming removed 6 bases at V and 4 bases at J, with 11 bases between. This CDR3 has 13 residues. The CDR3 spells CASSLSRPDTQYF. Here the CDR3 DNA reads TGTGCCAGCAGCCTCAGCAGGCCAGATACGCAGTATTTT.

The chain combines TRBV25-1 with TRBJ2-7; perhaps TRBD2 as D (6 bases). The V gene lost 7 bases and the J gene lost 7 bases, with 20 bases spanning the gap. The CDR3 length is 14 residues. Germline values: CDR1 MGHDK, CDR2 SYGVNS. The CDR3 loop reads CASTPLGGGREQYF. CDR3 in DNA: TGTGCCAGCACCCCTCTGGGGGGAGGTCGGGAGCAGTACTTC.

This clone was detected only once. The chain has TRBV27 and TRBJ1-1; D remains ambiguous. The CDR3 runs 16 residues. Between the trimmed V and J ends, which lost 2 bases and 1 base, there was a span of 14 bases. From germline, CDR1 is MNHEY and CDR2 SMNVEV (reference sequence). CDR3 region: CASSLRQDIPNTEAFF. CDR3 nucleotides: TGTGCCAGCAGTTTAAGGCAGGATATACCGAACACTGAAGCTTTCTTT.

V gene TRBV7-8 combines with J gene TRBJ1-1; possible D gene TRBD1, 5 bases. The CDR3 has 14 amino acids. Germline loops: CDR1 SGHVS, CDR2 FQNEAQ. V lost 3 bases to trimming and J lost 4 bases, with 12 bases between them. In DNA form, the CDR3 reads TGTGCCAGCAGCTTGTGGGACGGGAGCACTGAAGCTTTCTTT. It codes for CASSLWDGSTEAFF.

J is TRBJ2-5 and V is TRBV2, with D perhaps matching TRBD2 (7 bases). Near its end, the DNA agrees better with TRBJ2-7, so the J call may be wrong. This CDR3 has 13 residues. Germline values: CDR1 SNHLY, CDR2 FYNNEI. The CDR3 sequence is CASKLRGGDEQYF. The CDR3 bases are TGTGCCAGCAAACTCAGGGGAGGGGACGAGCAGTACTTC.

There are a few counts of this clone. The CDR3 protein is CASSQGGGGLTGNTIYF. The CDR3 nucleotides are TGCGCCAGCAGCCAAGGAGGGGGAGGGTTAACTGGAAACACCATATATTTT. The V gene is TRBV4-3, the J gene TRBJ1-3, with a weak D call TRBD1 (6 bases). Germline V gene sequence: CDR1 LGHNA, CDR2 YSLEER. The CDR3 sequence is 17 residues long. Between the trimmed V and J ends, which lost 1 base and 2 bases, there was a span of 15 bases.

J is TRBJ2-1 and V is TRBV5-4, with D possibly called TRBD1 or TRBD2 (5 bases each). Trimming stripped 3 bases from V and 10 bases from J, with 14 bases between. The germline V gene encodes CDR1 SGHNT and CDR2 YYREEE (reference sequence). The CDR3 spans 13 residues. CDR3 coding DNA: TGTGCCAGCAGCTCATTCCCGGGGACGGAGCAGTTCTTC. Its protein is CASSSFPGTEQFF.

V is TRBV5-1 and J is TRBJ1-1; D is unclear. The CDR3 spans 14 residues. Trimming took 4 bases from V and 1 from J, leaving 11 bases between them. Per the germline V gene, CDR1 is SGHRS and CDR2 is YFSETQ. The CDR3 nucleotides read TGCGCCAGCAGCCTGGGCCTGGAGAACACTGAAGCTTTCTTT. Translated: CASSLGLENTEAFF.

About this clone: In this CDR3 the conserved last residue, phenylalanine or tryptophan, is missing, so a read error is likely. The chain carries TRBV7-2 and TRBJ1-2, with a possible D match to TRBD1 (5 bases). Germline CDR1 reads SGHTA; CDR2 reads FQGNSA. The CDR3 has 15 amino acids. The V gene lost 5 bases and the J gene lost 4 bases, with 17 bases spanning the gap. The CDR3 DNA is TGTGCCAGCAGCCAAAGTACCGGGGCTAGCTATGGCTACACCTCC. Protein sequence: CASSQSTGASYGYTS.

This chain joins TRBV19 and TRBJ1-5; 8 nucleotides line up with TRBD1. V lost 8 bases and J lost 2; bases outside the gene matches: 8. The CDR3 covers 15 residues. Germline V gene sequence: CDR1 LNHDA, CDR2 SQIVND (reference sequence). As DNA, the CDR3 is TGTGCCAGTCAGGGGGCCGCAAGTGGCAATCAGCCCCAGCATTTT. Amino acids: CASQGAASGNQPQHF.

The rearrangement joins TRBV28 to TRBJ2-7; possibly TRBD1 for D (6 bases). Germline V gives CDR1 MDHEN, CDR2 SYDVKM. The length of the CDR3 is 14 residues. Trimming removed 6 bases from V and 3 bases from J, with 15 bases in between. CDR3 protein: CASSKNLQGYEQYF. CDR3 bases: TGTGCCAGCAGCAAGAACTTACAGGGCTACGAGCAGTACTTC.

The chain is built from TRBV5-1 and TRBJ1-2, with TRBD1 matching 7 bases. J gave up 7 bases and V 4 bases, and 4 bases lay outside the gene matches. The length of the CDR3 is 12 residues. Germline CDR1 reads SGHRS; CDR2 reads YFSETQ. As DNA, the CDR3 is TGCGCCAGCAGCGACAGGGTCGGTGGCTACACCTTC. Its translation: CASSDRVGGYTF.

The chain recombines TRBV7-2 with TRBJ1-1; D gene ambiguous. Germline V gene lookup returns CDR1 SGHTA and CDR2 FQGNSA. The length of the CDR3 is 14 residues. The V end was cut by 4 bases, the J end by 0 bases, with 9 bases between. This chain's CDR3 is CASSWGRMNTEAFF. The CDR3 DNA reads TGTGCCAGCAGCTGGGGTAGGATGAACACTGAAGCTTTCTTT. Looking up the rest from reference TRBV7-2 and TRBJ1-1 gives the full variable domain: GAGVSQSPSNKVTEKGKDVELRCDPISGHTALYWYRQSLGQGLEFLIYFQGNSAPDKSGLPSDRFSAERTGGSVSTLTIQRTQQEDSAVYLCASSWGRMNTEAFFGQGTRLTVV.

V and J are TRBV4-3 and TRBJ2-3; D perhaps matches TRBD1 (5 bases). Germline V gives CDR1 LGHNA, CDR2 YSLEER. This CDR3 is built from 16 residues. Trimming removed 3 bases from V and 2 bases from J, with 15 bases in between. CDR3 DNA: TGCGCCAGCAGCCACCAGACAGACAAATACACAGATACGCAGTATTTT. Its translation is CASSHQTDKYTDTQYF.

This clone was seen a handful of times. The chain has TRBV7-2 and TRBJ1-6, with 9 bases identical to TRBD1. V lost 4 bases to trimming and J lost 9 bases; unmatched junction nucleotides: 4. This CDR3 spans 14 amino acids. Germline values: CDR1 SGHTA, CDR2 FQGNSA. CDR3 region: CASSSRDRVSPLHF. The CDR3 DNA reads as TGTGCCAGCAGCTCCCGGGACAGGGTTTCACCCCTCCACTTT.

The chain links TRBV7-2 to TRBJ1-1; D is uncertain. CDR1 SGHTA and CDR2 FQGNSA come from the germline V gene. The CDR3 has 18 amino acids. The V end lost 5 bases, the J end lost 6 bases, and 28 bases lay between the germline ends. The DNA of the CDR3 is TGTGCCAGCAGCCCAAATCTCTCCCCCGCCCGGCGGAGCTCTGAAGCTTTCTTT. Its translation is CASSPNLSPARRSSEAFF.

The chain links TRBV5-6 to TRBJ2-7, with D tentatively TRBD2 (5 bases). Germline CDR1 and CDR2: SGHDT and YYEEEE. The V gene lost 0 bases and the J gene lost 3 bases, with 10 bases spanning the gap. The CDR3 loop spans 14 amino acids. Here the CDR3 reads CASSLGGASYEQYF. In DNA, the CDR3 is TGTGCCAGCAGCTTGGGGGGAGCCAGCTACGAGCAGTACTTC.

The rearrangement joins TRBV4-3 to TRBJ2-7; TRBD1 might be the D (6 bases). Germline V gene lookup returns CDR1 LGHNA and CDR2 YSLEER. Trimming cost V 0 bases and J 4 bases, with 13 bases left between them. CDR3 length equals 15 residues. The CDR3 spells CASSQESRGWYEQYF. CDR3 bases: TGCGCCAGCAGCCAAGAGAGCAGGGGATGGTACGAGCAGTACTTC.

CDR3 in DNA: TGTGCCAGCAGTCGGGGGGGGGACACAGATACGCAGTATTTT. This sequence encodes CASSRGGDTDTQYF. This rearrangement joins TRBV27 to TRBJ2-3; TRBD2 aligns across 8 bases. This CDR3 is built from 14 residues. With V trimmed by 5 bases and J by 2 bases, 3 bases remained unmatched. Germline-derived CDR1 and CDR2 are MNHEY and SMNVEV (reference sequence).

The chain combines TRBV5-1 with TRBJ2-1; 8 nucleotides match TRBD1. Germline V gene data show CDR1 as SGHRS and CDR2 as YFSETQ. CDR3 size: 16 residues. V lost 0 bases, J lost 3 bases, and 5 bases stayed unmatched. CDR3 sequence reads: CASSLGQGAGYNEQFF. DNA for the CDR3: TGCGCCAGCAGCTTGGGGCAGGGGGCTGGCTACAATGAGCAGTTCTTC.

This clone was picked up one time. This chain uses TRBV5-5 with TRBJ2-3; a possible D gene is TRBD1 (6 bases). The V gene's germline CDR1 is SGHKS and CDR2 YYEKEE (reference sequence). The length of the CDR3 is 14 residues. V lost 0 bases to trimming and J lost 4 bases, with 9 bases between them. CDR3 loop: CASSLVPGADTQYF. CDR3 coding DNA: TGTGCCAGCAGCTTGGTCCCAGGGGCAGATACGCAGTATTTT.

V is TRBV6-5 and J is TRBJ1-1; D is ambiguous. The CDR3 is 11 residues long. Trimming removed 9 bases at V and 8 bases at J, with 13 bases between. Germline V gives CDR1 MNHEY, CDR2 SVGAGI. CDR3 DNA sequence: TGTGCCAGTTTGGGTCCGGGCGAAGCTTTCTTT. Residues: CASLGPGEAFF.

The V and J genes are TRBV11-2 and TRBJ1-2; D is possibly TRBD1 (6 bases). Germline assignment: CDR1 SGHAT and CDR2 FQNNGV. The CDR3 sequence is 13 residues long. V lost 2 bases and J 5 bases, leaving 9 bases between the germline ends. As DNA, the CDR3 is TGTGCCAGCAGCTTAACGCAGGGGTATGGCTACACCTTC. Translating it yields CASSLTQGYGYTF.

This clone has just a few counts. Written as DNA, the CDR3 is TGTGCCAGCAGCCGGAGGGGGTCTTCCTACGAGCAGTACTTC. It specifies CASSRRGSSYEQYF. The gene calls are TRBV6-5 and TRBJ2-7; D could derive from TRBD1 or TRBD2 (6 bases each). CDR1 and CDR2 (germline): MNHEY, SVGAGI. The CDR3 totals 14 residues. V lost 6 bases to trimming and J lost 1 base, with 13 bases between them.

This chain links TRBV9 with TRBJ1-1, with a tentative D call TRBD1 (5 bases). V lost 0 bases, J lost 6 bases, and 12 bases lay in between. The CDR3 runs 14 residues. Germline CDR1 is SGDLS and CDR2 is YYNGEE. The CDR3 DNA follows: TGTGCCAGCAGCGTAGTAGGCAGGGAGGCTGAAGCTTTCTTT. It translates to CASSVVGREAEAFF. Together with reference TRBV9 and TRBJ1-1, the CDR3 gives the full variable domain: DSGVTQTPKHLITATGQRVTLRCSPRSGDLSVYWYQQSLDQGLQFLIQYYNGEERAKGNILERFSAQQFPDLHSELNLSSLELGDSALYFCASSVVGREAEAFFGQGTRLTVV.

Remarks on this clone: Relative to the germline gene, one junction end is altered; a read error may explain this. This chain joins TRBV29-1 and TRBJ2-7; 8 bases agree with TRBD1. Germline V gene lookup returns CDR1 SQVTM and CDR2 ANQGSEA. This CDR3 contains 13 residues. The CDR3 sequence is CSVEARGQGEQYF. Here the CDR3 DNA reads TGCAGCGTGGAAGCAAGAGGACAGGGCGAGCAGTACTTC.

The V gene is TRBV19, the J gene TRBJ2-5, with TRBD2 matching 9 bases. CDR3 length equals 15 residues. Germline V CDR1 and CDR2: LNHDA, SQIVND (reference sequence). Trimming removed 3 bases from V and 2 bases from J; junction bases left unmatched: 4. The CDR3: CASSMGAGGQETQYF. The CDR3 nucleotides are TGTGCCAGTAGTATGGGTGCGGGGGGGCAAGAGACCCAGTACTTC.

The J gene is TRBJ2-1, the V gene TRBV5-1; D not resolved. The CDR3 loop spans 13 amino acids. The V end lost 0 bases, the J end lost 6 bases, and 7 bases lay between the germline ends. The germline CDR1 and CDR2 sequences are SGHRS and YFSETQ. The CDR3 nucleotides read TGCGCCAGCAGCTTGGTGTCGGTCAATGAGCAGTTCTTC. Translating gives CASSLVSVNEQFF.

The V and J genes are TRBV19 and TRBJ2-3; maybe TRBD2 (6 bases). V dropped 7 bases and J dropped 2 bases, with 16 bases sitting between them. Germline loops: CDR1 LNHDA, CDR2 SQIVND (reference sequence). This CDR3 is 15 amino acids long. CDR3 sequence reads: CASKWRGRFTDTQYF. The DNA of the CDR3 is TGTGCCAGTAAATGGCGGGGACGGTTCACAGATACGCAGTATTTT.

The V gene is TRBV7-6, the J gene TRBJ2-5; D gene uncertain. The CDR3 extends over 15 amino acids. Trimming left V 1 base short and J 0 bases short, with 9 bases between. The germline V gene has CDR1 SGHVS and CDR2 FNYEAQ. The CDR3 DNA reads as TGTGCCAGCAGCTTAGAACGCAGTTACCAAGAGACCCAGTACTTC. It translates to CASSLERSYQETQYF.